These T cell receptor beta chains were read from a single sample in a study. TCRdb used MiXCR to reprocess the RT-PCR reads, holding one entry per CDR3 protein. The sample lists almost 700,000 distinct CDR3 sequences, approximately 15% seen once, with roughly 3.6% in the top ten. Sample: memory CD4+ T cells from blood. The receptor set was obtained from a female donor in good health, serving as a healthy control. The CDR3 runs from the conserved cysteine through the conserved F or W. Fields, in order: clone size, D gene, J gene, V gene, CDR3 protein, CDR3 DNA. The D gene is left open where the match is weak. Part of the rows lack a size; the others show once, few, many or a class for expanded clones.

few,.,TRBJ1-2,TRBV12-3/TRBV12-4,CASSRGTLRSGYTF,TGTGCCAGCAGCCGAGGGACGTTACGCAGCGGCTACACCTTC
once,TRBD1,TRBJ2-1,TRBV29-1,CSAGDSLSSYNEQFF,TGCAGCGCCGGGGACAGTTTGAGCTCCTACAATGAGCAGTTCTTC
few,.,TRBJ1-1,TRBV20-1,CSAIGGDDSLIEAFF,TGCAGTGCTATAGGGGGTGACGACTCGCTCATTGAAGCTTTCTTT
many,.,TRBJ2-7,TRBV24-1,CATSHPTTYEQYF,TGTGCCACCAGTCATCCGACAACCTACGAGCAGTACTTC
few,.,TRBJ2-5,TRBV6-1,CASSEEGGWDNQETQYF,TGTGCCAGCAGTGAAGAAGGTGGGTGGGACAACCAAGAGACCCAGTACTTC
.,TRBD1,TRBJ1-1,TRBV12-3/TRBV12-4,CASSRPDRASEAFF,TGTGCCAGCAGTCGCCCGGACAGGGCGTCTGAAGCTTTCTTT
once,.,TRBJ2-1,TRBV5-3,CARSSPGALSYNEQFF,TGTGCCAGAAGCTCTCCAGGGGCCCTTTCCTACAATGAGCAGTTCTTC
few,.,TRBJ1-5,TRBV6-2/TRBV6-3,CASSYGGGQPQHF,TGTGCCAGCAGTTACGGGGGTGGGCAGCCCCAGCATTTT
few,.,TRBJ1-1,TRBV6-1,CASSEIPGTSFF,TGTGCCAGCAGTGAAATCCCCGGGACCTCTTTCTTT
.,TRBD1,TRBJ1-4,TRBV7-3,CASSPRTGVNEKLFF,TGTGCCAGCAGCCCGCGGACAGGGGTTAATGAAAAACTGTTTTTT
.,.,TRBJ1-1,TRBV20-1,CSARKGGMNTEAFF,TGCAGTGCTAGAAAGGGCGGCATGAACACTGAAGCTTTCTTT
.,TRBD2,TRBJ2-6,TRBV27,CASSKEREASNTGANVLTF,TGTGCCAGCAGTAAGGAGCGGGAGGCGTCGAACACCGGGGCCAACGTCCTGACTTTC
many,TRBD1,TRBJ2-1,TRBV4-1,CASTPGGQRYYNEQFF,TGCGCCAGCACCCCTGGGGGACAGCGATACTACAATGAGCAGTTCTTC
.,.,TRBJ2-2,TRBV7-9,CASRGYTANTGELFF,TGTGCCAGCAGAGGTTACACCGCGAACACCGGGGAGCTGTTTTTT
few,TRBD1,TRBJ1-1,TRBV2,CASSGQGGATEAFF,TGTGCCAGCAGTGGCCAGGGGGGGGCCACTGAAGCTTTCTTT
.,TRBD1,TRBJ2-6,TRBV27,CASTPYLRDSYSGANVLTF,TGTGCCAGCACCCCGTATTTAAGGGACAGCTACTCTGGGGCCAACGTCCTGACTTTC
many,.,TRBJ2-1,TRBV10-3,CAISESAGGNEQFF,TGTGCCATCAGTGAGTCGGCAGGTGGCAATGAGCAGTTCTTC
.,.,TRBJ1-5,TRBV3-1,CASSQVGRGPQHF,TGTGCCAGCAGCCAGGTCGGTAGGGGCCCCCAGCATTTT
.,.,TRBJ2-1,TRBV7-9,CASSPGQGGSEQFF,TGTGCCAGCAGTCCCGGACAGGGAGGGTCTGAGCAGTTCTTC
.,.,TRBJ2-7,TRBV24-1,CATSDSGQPDYEQYF,TGTGCCACCAGTGATTCCGGACAGCCGGACTACGAGCAGTACTTC
once,TRBD2,TRBJ2-3,TRBV12-3/TRBV12-4,CASSLRLAGITDTKYF,TGTGCCAGCAGTTTACGGCTAGCGGGAATAACAGATACGAAGTATTTT
.,.,TRBJ2-1,TRBV18,CASSPMGPGSDEQFF,TGTGCCAGCTCACCAATGGGACCCGGATCCGATGAGCAGTTCTTC
many,TRBD2,TRBJ2-3,TRBV20-1,CSARELAGMDYTQYF,TGCAGTGCTAGAGAACTAGCGGGGATGGATTATACGCAGTATTTT
many,TRBD1,TRBJ1-1,TRBV20-1,CSARTGGTEAFF,TGCAGTGCTCGGACAGGGGGCACTGAAGCTTTCTTT
.,.,TRBJ2-1,TRBV5-8,CASSSRWISSYNEQFF,TGTGCCAGCAGCTCCCGATGGATAAGCTCCTACAATGAGCAGTTCTTC
.,.,TRBJ1-1,TRBV20-1,CSASLRGMNTEAFF,TGCAGTGCTAGCCTCAGGGGCATGAACACTGAAGCTTTCTTT
few,.,TRBJ1-2,TRBV6-1,CASRDYIYTF,TGTGCCAGCAGGGACTACATTTACACCTTC
few,TRBD1,TRBJ2-1,TRBV5-1,CASSPSGGFVPYIYNEQFF,TGCGCCAGCAGCCCCTCAGGGGGCTTCGTGCCCTACATCTACAATGAGCAGTTCTTC
few,.,TRBJ2-3,TRBV27,CASRALRGLDTQYF,TGTGCCAGCAGGGCGCTGCGGGGTTTGGATACGCAGTATTTT
few,TRBD1,TRBJ2-7,TRBV28,CASRRTGGIYEQYF,TGTGCCAGCAGGAGGACAGGGGGGATCTACGAGCAGTACTTC
few,TRBD2,TRBJ2-3,TRBV20-1,CSARHPGGGTQYF,TGCAGTGCTCGGCACCCGGGAGGGGGTACGCAGTATTTT
.,.,TRBJ1-1,TRBV10-3,CAINGPGGTEAFF,TGTGCCATCAACGGACCCGGGGGGACTGAAGCTTTCTTT
many,.,TRBJ1-2,TRBV6-6,CASSYSNSVWGYTF,TGTGCCAGCAGTTACTCGAATTCCGTATGGGGCTACACCTTC
few,.,TRBJ1-1,TRBV27,CASKMDRNTEAFF,TGTGCCAGCAAGATGGACAGGAACACTGAAGCTTTCTTT
many,TRBD2,TRBJ2-1,TRBV20-1,CSAVTGTSPNNEQFF,TGCAGTGCCGTCACCGGGACTAGCCCGAACAATGAGCAGTTCTTC
many,.,TRBJ1-5,TRBV5-1,CASSLDSNQPQHF,TGCGCCAGCAGCCTAGATAGCAATCAGCCCCAGCATTTT
many,TRBD2,TRBJ2-1,TRBV6-5,CAKGGPNNEQFF,TGTGCCAAGGGAGGGCCTAACAATGAGCAGTTCTTC
.,TRBD1,TRBJ2-3,TRBV25-1,CASSGHLGTDSTDTQYF,TGTGCCAGCAGTGGACACCTAGGGACAGATAGCACAGATACGCAGTATTTT
.,.,TRBJ2-1,TRBV4-2,CASSQEFSREGEQFF,TGTGCCAGCAGCCAAGAATTTTCCCGGGAAGGTGAGCAGTTCTTC
many,TRBD1,TRBJ1-4,TRBV29-1,CSISGTGGATNEKLFF,TGCAGCATTTCCGGGACAGGGGGCGCAACTAATGAAAAACTGTTTTTT
.,TRBD2,TRBJ2-1,TRBV5-1,CASSLDPSGLGNEQFF,TGCGCCAGCAGCTTGGACCCTAGCGGGTTGGGCAATGAGCAGTTCTTC
many,.,TRBJ1-1,TRBV6-5,CASSTTGGGTEAFF,TGTGCCAGCAGTACCACAGGTGGAGGCACTGAAGCTTTCTTT
few,TRBD1,TRBJ1-5,TRBV6-5,CASRSGTGGNQPQHF,TGTGCCAGCAGGTCCGGAACAGGGGGCAATCAGCCCCAGCATTTT
.,.,TRBJ1-6,TRBV7-9,CASSTSGVNSPLHF,TGTGCCAGCAGCACATCAGGGGTTAATTCACCCCTCCACTTT
few,TRBD2,TRBJ2-1,TRBV20-1,CSAAGLAEVGEQFF,TGCAGTGCTGCCGGACTAGCGGAGGTTGGTGAGCAGTTCTTC
.,TRBD2,TRBJ2-7,TRBV7-8,CASSFSGRHYEQYF,TGTGCCAGCAGCTTTAGCGGGAGGCACTACGAGCAGTACTTC
many,TRBD2,TRBJ2-5,TRBV7-8,CASSLILAGGEETQYF,TGTGCCAGCAGCTTGATTCTAGCGGGAGGAGAGGAGACCCAGTACTTC
.,TRBD2,TRBJ2-1,TRBV2,CASSAGRGSSYNEQFF,TGTGCCAGCAGTGCGGGGCGGGGGAGCTCCTACAATGAGCAGTTCTTC
few,TRBD1,TRBJ1-2,TRBV6-2/TRBV6-3,CASSLTQGAYGYTF,TGTGCCAGCAGCCTTACACAGGGGGCCTATGGCTACACCTTC
.,TRBD2,TRBJ2-2,TRBV5-1,CASSPGTSGAPGGELFF,TGCGCCAGCAGCCCGGGGACTAGCGGGGCTCCCGGCGGGGAGCTGTTTTTT
.,TRBD2,TRBJ2-3,TRBV2,CASGGTSGRADTQYF,TGTGCCAGCGGGGGGACTAGCGGGAGAGCAGATACGCAGTATTTT
few,TRBD1,TRBJ2-7,TRBV6-5,CASRPTGQGAYEQYF,TGTGCCAGCAGGCCAACGGGACAGGGCGCCTACGAGCAGTACTTC
many,.,TRBJ1-5,TRBV6-5,CASSQGAAINQPQHF,TGTGCCAGCAGCCAAGGAGCAGCTATCAATCAGCCCCAGCATTTT
few,.,TRBJ1-2,TRBV9,CASSTRDVGRDGYTF,TGTGCCAGCAGCACCCGGGACGTCGGGAGGGATGGCTACACCTTC
few,.,TRBJ2-3,TRBV12-3/TRBV12-4,CASSFKGDTQYF,TGTGCCAGCAGTTTTAAAGGCGATACGCAGTATTTT
many,.,TRBJ2-1,TRBV20-1,CSASLDRYNEQFF,TGCAGTGCTAGTTTGGATCGGTACAATGAGCAGTTCTTC